The source of this TCR beta chain is a study of PD-1 blockade in classical Hodgkin lymphoma. Study-wide findings and caveats: Repertoire differences lack defined causes, possibly disease activity or prior therapy.

The protocol was immunoSEQ multiplex PCR, while the TCRdb copy is restricted to in-frame clones and leaves out a portion. Here the sample spans about 93,000 clones, around 80% being singletons. The CDR3 runs 16 residues. Trimming removed 1 base at V and 1 base at J, with 11 bases between. Germline CDR1 and CDR2: LGHNA and YNFKEQ. As for this clone: The antigen is unknown.

The time point here: cycle 4 day 1 (C4D1), after 6 weeks of nivolumab. Relapses following autologous stem cell transplantation were seen in all patients, with brentuximab vedotin exposure varying. The source material was peripheral blood mononuclear cells (PBMCs), sampled before the fourth cycle of nivolumab. V and J are TRBV4-2 and TRBJ2-4; D is perhaps TRBD2 (5 bases). The TCR was taken from a human donor with classical Hodgkin lymphoma. CDR3: CASSQVLGGAKNIQYF. The CDR3 DNA sequence: TGTGCCAGCAGCCAAGTGTTGGGCGGGGCCAAAAACATTCAGTACTTC.